This record looks at one TCR beta chain sequence and its context. Its antigen remains unidentified. These data originate in a study of post-analysis software for immune sequencing data. Findings and caveats of the study: Those samples that were prepared in the same batch co-clustered strongly by F measure. Roughly five TRBV segments appeared more often in patients than in controls, and TRBV5-6, TRBV5-1 and TRBV20-1 were among these.

V shed 5 bases, J shed 7 bases, and the junction held 11 bases outside the gene matches. Per germline, CDR1 SEHNR and CDR2 FQNEAQ (reference sequence). This CDR3 comprises 15 residues. TCR beta libraries were prepared from cDNA with unique molecular identifiers. In TCRdb, the PCR reads were re-called with MiXCR into one record per CDR3 protein. The sample lists about 770,000 distinct CDR3 sequences, around 42% occurring once. Specimen: blood. The receptor was derived from a girl aged 5-17 years with multiple sclerosis. This chain uses TRBV7-9 with TRBJ2-7; TRBD1 matches 10 bases. In nucleotides, the CDR3 is TGTGCCAGCAGCACACGACAGGGGGCAAGTAATGAGCAGTACTTC. It translates to CASSTRQGASNEQYF.